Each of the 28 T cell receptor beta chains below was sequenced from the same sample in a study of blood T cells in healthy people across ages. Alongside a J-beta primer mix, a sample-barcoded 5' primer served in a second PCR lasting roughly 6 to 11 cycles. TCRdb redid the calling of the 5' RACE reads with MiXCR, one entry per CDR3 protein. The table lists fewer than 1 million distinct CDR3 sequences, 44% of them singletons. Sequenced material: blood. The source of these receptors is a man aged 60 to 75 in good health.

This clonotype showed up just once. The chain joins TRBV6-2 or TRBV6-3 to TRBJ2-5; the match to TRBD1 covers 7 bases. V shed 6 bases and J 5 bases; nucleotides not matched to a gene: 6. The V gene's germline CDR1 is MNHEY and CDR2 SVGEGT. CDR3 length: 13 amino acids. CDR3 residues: CASRNRGRETQYF. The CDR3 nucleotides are TGTGCCAGCAGAAACAGGGGACGGGAGACCCAGTACTTC.

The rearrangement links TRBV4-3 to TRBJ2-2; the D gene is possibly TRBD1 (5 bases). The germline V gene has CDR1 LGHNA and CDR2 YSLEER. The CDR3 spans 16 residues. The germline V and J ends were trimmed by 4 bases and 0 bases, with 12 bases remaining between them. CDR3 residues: CASSPRTPSNTGELFF. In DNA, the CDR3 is TGCGCCAGCAGCCCGCGGACACCTTCGAACACCGGGGAGCTGTTTTTT.

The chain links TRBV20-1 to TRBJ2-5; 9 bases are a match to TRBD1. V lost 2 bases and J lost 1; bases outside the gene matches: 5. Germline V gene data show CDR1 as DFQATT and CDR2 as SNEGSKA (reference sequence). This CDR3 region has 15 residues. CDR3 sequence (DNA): TGCAGTGCTAGAATTCCGGGACAGGGCCAAGAGACCCAGTACTTC. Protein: CSARIPGQGQETQYF.

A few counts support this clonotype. CDR3 protein: CSAPQKGSYEQYF. The CDR3 nucleotides are TGCAGTGCTCCCCAAAAAGGGTCTTACGAGCAGTACTTC. V and J are TRBV20-1 and TRBJ2-7; no reliable D call. V lost 5 bases and J lost 4, with 15 bases in between. Germline CDR1 and CDR2: DFQATT and SNEGSKA (reference sequence). The CDR3 sequence is 13 residues long.

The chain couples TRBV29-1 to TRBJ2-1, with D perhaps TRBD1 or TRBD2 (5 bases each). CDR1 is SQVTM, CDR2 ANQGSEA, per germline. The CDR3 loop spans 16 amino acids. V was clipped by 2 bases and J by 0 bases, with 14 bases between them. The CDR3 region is CSVEFLGPSSYNEQFF. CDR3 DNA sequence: TGCAGCGTTGAATTTTTGGGACCCAGCTCCTACAATGAGCAGTTCTTC.

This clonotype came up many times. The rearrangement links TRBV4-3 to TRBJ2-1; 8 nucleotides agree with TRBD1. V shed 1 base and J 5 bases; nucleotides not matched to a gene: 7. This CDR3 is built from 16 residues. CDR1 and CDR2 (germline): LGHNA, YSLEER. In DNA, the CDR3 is TGCGCCAGCAGCCAAGTCACCGGACAGGGAGACAATGAGCAGTTCTTC. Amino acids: CASSQVTGQGDNEQFF.

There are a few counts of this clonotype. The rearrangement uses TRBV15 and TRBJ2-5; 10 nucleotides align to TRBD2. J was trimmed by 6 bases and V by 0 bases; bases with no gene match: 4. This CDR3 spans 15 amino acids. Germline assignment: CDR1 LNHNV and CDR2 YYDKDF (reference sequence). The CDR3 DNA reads TGTGCCACCAGCAGAGATTCTAGCGGGGGCCAGACCCAGTACTTC. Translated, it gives CATSRDSSGGQTQYF.

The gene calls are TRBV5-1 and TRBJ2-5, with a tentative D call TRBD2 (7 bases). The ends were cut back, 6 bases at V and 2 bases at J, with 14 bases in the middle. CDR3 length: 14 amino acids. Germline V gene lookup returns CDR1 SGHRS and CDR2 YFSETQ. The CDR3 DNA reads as TGCGCCAGCAACGGGGGGCAGTTACAAGAGACCCAGTACTTC. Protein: CASNGGQLQETQYF. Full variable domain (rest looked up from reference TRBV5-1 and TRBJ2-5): KAGVTQTPRYLIKTRGQQVTLSCSPISGHRSVSWYQQTPGQGLQFLFEYFSETQRNKGNFPGRFSGRQFSNSRSEMNVSTLELGDSALYLCASNGGQLQETQYFGPGTRLLVL.

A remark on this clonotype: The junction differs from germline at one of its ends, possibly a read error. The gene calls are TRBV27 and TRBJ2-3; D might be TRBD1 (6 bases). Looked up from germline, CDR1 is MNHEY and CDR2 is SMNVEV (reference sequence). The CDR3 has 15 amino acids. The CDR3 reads CVSSLRTALGDTQYF. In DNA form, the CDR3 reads TGTGTCAGCAGTCTTCGGACAGCCCTTGGAGATACGCAGTATTTT.

CDR3: CASSLMDRIHGYTF. CDR3 coding DNA: TGCGCCAGCAGCTTAATGGACAGGATCCATGGCTACACCTTC. The rearrangement links TRBV5-1 to TRBJ1-2, with 7 bases fitting TRBD1. CDR1 and CDR2 (germline): SGHRS, YFSETQ. V lost 2 bases to trimming and J lost 6 bases; unmatched junction nucleotides: 7. The CDR3 consists of 14 residues.

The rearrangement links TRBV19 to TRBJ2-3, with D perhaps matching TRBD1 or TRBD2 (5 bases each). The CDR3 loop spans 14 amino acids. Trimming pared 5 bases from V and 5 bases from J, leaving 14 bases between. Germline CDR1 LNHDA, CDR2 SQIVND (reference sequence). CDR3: CASSSVGTLDTQYF. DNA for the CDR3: TGTGCCAGTAGTTCCGTCGGGACCCTAGATACGCAGTATTTT.

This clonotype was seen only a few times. The CDR3 bases are TGTGCCAGCAGTTTCACAGGGTCGGGAGAGACCCAGTACTTC. It yields the protein CASSFTGSGETQYF. V gene TRBV28 combines with J gene TRBJ2-5; D is possibly TRBD1 (6 bases). Trimming left V 3 bases short and J 4 bases short, with 12 bases between. The length of the CDR3 is 14 residues. Germline lookup yields CDR1 MDHEN and CDR2 SYDVKM.

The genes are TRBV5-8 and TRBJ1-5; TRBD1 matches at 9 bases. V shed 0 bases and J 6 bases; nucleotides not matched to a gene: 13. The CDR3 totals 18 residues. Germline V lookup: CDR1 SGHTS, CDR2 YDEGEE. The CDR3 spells CASSLERGTGKASQPQHF. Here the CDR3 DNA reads TGTGCCAGCAGCTTGGAACGTGGGACAGGGAAGGCCAGTCAGCCCCAGCATTTT.

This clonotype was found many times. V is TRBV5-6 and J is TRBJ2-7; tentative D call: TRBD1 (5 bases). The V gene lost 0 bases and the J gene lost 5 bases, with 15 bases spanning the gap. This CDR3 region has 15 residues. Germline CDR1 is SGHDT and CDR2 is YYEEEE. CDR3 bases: TGTGCCAGCAGCTTGGGACAGTTGGTATCTGACGAGCAGTACTTC. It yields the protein CASSLGQLVSDEQYF.

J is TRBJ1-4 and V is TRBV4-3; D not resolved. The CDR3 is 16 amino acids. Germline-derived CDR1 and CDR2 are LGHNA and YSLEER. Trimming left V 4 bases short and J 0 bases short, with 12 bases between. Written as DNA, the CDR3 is TGCGCCAGCAGCCGACTGACCGGATCAACTAATGAAAAACTGTTTTTT. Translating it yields CASSRLTGSTNEKLFF.

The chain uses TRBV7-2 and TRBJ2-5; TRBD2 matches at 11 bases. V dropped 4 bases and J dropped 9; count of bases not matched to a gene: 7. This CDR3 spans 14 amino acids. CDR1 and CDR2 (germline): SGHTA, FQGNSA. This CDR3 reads CASSSLAGGTPQYF. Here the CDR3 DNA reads TGTGCCAGCAGCTCGCTAGCGGGGGGAACCCCCCAGTACTTC. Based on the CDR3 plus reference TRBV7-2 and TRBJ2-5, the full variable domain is GAGVSQSPSNKVTEKGKDVELRCDPISGHTALYWYRQSLGQGLEFLIYFQGNSAPDKSGLPSDRFSAERTGGSVSTLTIQRTQQEDSAVYLCASSSLAGGTPQYFGPGTRLLVL.

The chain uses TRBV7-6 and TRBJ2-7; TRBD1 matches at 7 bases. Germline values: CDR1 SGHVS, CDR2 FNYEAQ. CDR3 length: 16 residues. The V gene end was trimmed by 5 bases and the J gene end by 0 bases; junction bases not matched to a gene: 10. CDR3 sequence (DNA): TGTGCCAGCAGCAATGTGGACAGGTCTAGCTCCTACGAGCAGTACTTC. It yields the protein CASSNVDRSSSYEQYF.

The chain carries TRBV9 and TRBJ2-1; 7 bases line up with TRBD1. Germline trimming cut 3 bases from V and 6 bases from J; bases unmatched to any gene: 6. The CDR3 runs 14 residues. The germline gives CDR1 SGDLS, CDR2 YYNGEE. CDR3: CASSAGQKTNEQFF. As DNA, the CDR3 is TGTGCCAGCAGCGCGGGACAGAAGACCAATGAGCAGTTCTTC.

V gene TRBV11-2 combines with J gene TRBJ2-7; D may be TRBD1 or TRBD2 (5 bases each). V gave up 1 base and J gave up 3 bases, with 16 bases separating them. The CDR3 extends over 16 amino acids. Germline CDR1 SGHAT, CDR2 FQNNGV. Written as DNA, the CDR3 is TGTGCCAGCAGCTTAGTACCCGGGGCTGAATTCTACGAGCAGTACTTC. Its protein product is CASSLVPGAEFYEQYF.

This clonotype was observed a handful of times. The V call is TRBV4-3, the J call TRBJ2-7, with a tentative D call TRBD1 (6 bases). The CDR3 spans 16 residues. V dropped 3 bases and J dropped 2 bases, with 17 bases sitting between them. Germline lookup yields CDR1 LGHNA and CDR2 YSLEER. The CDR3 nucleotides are TGCGCCAGCAGCCAGACCTGGACAGCAATAACCTACGAGCAGTACTTC. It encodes CASSQTWTAITYEQYF.

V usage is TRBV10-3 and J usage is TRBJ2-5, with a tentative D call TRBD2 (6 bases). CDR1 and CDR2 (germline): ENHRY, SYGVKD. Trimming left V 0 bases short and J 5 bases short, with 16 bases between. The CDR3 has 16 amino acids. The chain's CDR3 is CAISESEGTATETQYF. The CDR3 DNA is TGTGCCATCAGTGAGTCGGAGGGGACCGCCACCGAGACCCAGTACTTC.

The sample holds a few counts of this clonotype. The CDR3 DNA sequence: TGTGCCAGCAGTCGTAGCGGGGGGGCCGTCACAGATACGCAGTATTTT. Translating it yields CASSRSGGAVTDTQYF. The chain employs TRBV12-3 or TRBV12-4 and TRBJ2-3, with 11 bases lining up with TRBD2. The CDR3 sequence is 16 residues long. The ends lost 5 bases at V and 2 bases at J; junction bases unmatched: 6.

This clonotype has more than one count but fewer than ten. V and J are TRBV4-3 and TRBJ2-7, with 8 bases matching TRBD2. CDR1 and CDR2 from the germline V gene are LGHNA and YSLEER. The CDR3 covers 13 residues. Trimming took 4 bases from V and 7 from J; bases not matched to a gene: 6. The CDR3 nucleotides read TGCGCCAGCAGCCGCACGGGGGGGGTGGAGCAGTACTTC. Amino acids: CASSRTGGVEQYF.

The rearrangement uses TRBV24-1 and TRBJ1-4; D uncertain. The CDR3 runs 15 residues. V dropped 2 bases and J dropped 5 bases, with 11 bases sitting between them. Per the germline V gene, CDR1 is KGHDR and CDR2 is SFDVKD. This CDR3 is CATSDSGGPNEKLFF. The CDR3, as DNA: TGTGCCACCAGTGATTCGGGCGGACCAAATGAAAAACTGTTTTTT.

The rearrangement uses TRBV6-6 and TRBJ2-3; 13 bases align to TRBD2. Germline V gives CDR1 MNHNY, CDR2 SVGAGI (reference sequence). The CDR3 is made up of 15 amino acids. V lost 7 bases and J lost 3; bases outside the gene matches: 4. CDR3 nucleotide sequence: TGTGCCAGCACGACTAGCGGGGGGAGGACAGATACGCAGTATTTT. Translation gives CASTTSGGRTDTQYF.

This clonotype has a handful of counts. Here the CDR3 reads CSAKGTVRDQPQHF. The CDR3 DNA reads as TGCAGTGCTAAGGGGACAGTACGAGACCAGCCCCAGCATTTT. The V call is TRBV20-1, the J call TRBJ1-5; 7 bases are a match to TRBD1. Germline CDR1 reads DFQATT; CDR2 reads SNEGSKA (reference sequence). The CDR3 length is 14 residues. The junction had 10 bases not matched to a gene; V was cut back by 4 bases and J by 7 bases.

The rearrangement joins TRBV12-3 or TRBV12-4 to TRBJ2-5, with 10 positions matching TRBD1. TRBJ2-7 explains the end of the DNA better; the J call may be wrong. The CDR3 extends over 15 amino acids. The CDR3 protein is CASSPTWTGGYEQYF. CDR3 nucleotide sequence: TGTGCCAGCAGTCCGACCTGGACAGGGGGTTACGAGCAGTACTTC.

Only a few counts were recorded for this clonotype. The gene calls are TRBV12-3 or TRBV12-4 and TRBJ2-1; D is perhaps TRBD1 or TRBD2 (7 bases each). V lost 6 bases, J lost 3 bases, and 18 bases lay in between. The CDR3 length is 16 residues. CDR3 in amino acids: CASRGGWQGDYNEQFF. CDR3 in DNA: TGTGCCAGCAGGGGGGGGTGGCAGGGGGACTACAATGAGCAGTTCTTC.